This TCR beta chain was obtained from a study of OX40 agonist ivuxolimab in advanced cancers. Clones were read by immunoSEQ multiplex PCR, and TCRdb kept only the in-frame ones, dropping some. The profile shows 40,000 to 60,000 clones, approximately 90% of them singletons. This clone was counted between two and nine times. What it recognizes is unknown. Germline assignment: CDR1 MNHEY and CDR2 SMNVEV (reference sequence). The CDR3 length is 13 residues. Trimming removed 3 bases at V and 5 bases at J, with 8 bases between. General study points: On average, CD8+ T cells had more expanded clones than CD4+.

This clonotype was obtained from an adult with an advanced solid tumor such as melanoma, head and neck, liver or kidney cancer. The chain uses TRBV27 and TRBJ1-5; possibly TRBD1 for D (5 bases). This material consisted of CD4+ or CD8+ T cells sorted from blood, taken in a trial of the OX40 agonist ivuxolimab. Here the CDR3 reads CASSFRVDQPQHF. CDR3 DNA sequence: TGTGCCAGCAGTTTCAGGGTCGATCAGCCCCAGCATTTT.